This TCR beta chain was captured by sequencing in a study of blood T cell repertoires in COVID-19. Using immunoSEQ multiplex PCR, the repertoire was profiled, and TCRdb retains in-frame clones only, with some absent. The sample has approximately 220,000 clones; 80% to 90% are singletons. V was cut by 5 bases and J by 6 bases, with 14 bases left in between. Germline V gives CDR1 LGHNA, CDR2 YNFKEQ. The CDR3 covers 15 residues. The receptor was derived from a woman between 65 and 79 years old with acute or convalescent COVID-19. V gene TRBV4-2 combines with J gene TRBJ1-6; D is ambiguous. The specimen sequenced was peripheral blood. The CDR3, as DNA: TGTGCCAGCAGCGCAACCCGGGAAGTTAATTCACCCCTCCACTTT. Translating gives CASSATREVNSPLHF.